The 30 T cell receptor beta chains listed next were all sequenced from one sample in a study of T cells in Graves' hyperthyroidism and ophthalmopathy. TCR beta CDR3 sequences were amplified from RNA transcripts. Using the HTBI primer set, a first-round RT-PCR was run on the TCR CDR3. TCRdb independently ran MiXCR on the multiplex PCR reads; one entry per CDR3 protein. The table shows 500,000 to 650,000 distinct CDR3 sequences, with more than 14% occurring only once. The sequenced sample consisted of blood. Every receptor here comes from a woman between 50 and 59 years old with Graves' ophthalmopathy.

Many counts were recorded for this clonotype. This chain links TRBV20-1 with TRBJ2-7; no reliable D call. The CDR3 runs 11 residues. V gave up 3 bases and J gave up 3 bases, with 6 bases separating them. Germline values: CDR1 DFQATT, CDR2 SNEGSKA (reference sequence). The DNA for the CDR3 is TGCAGTGCTAGTCCGGGCTACGAGCAGTACTTC. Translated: CSASPGYEQYF.

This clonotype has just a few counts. CDR3 bases: TGCAGCATTAAAGGGGGGGGGACTGAAGCTTTCTTT. Protein product: CSIKGGGTEAFF. V gene TRBV29-1 combines with J gene TRBJ1-1; weak D call: TRBD1 (6 bases). V was trimmed by 8 bases and J by 5 bases, leaving 15 bases between them. There are 12 residues in the CDR3. Per the germline V gene, CDR1 is SQVTM and CDR2 is ANQGSEA.

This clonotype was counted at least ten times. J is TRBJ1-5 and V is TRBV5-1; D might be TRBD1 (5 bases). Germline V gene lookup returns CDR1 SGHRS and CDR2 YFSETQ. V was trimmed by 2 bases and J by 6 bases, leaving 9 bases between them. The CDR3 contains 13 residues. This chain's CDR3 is CASSFDSGQPQHF. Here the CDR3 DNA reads TGCGCCAGCAGCTTTGACAGTGGTCAGCCCCAGCATTTT.

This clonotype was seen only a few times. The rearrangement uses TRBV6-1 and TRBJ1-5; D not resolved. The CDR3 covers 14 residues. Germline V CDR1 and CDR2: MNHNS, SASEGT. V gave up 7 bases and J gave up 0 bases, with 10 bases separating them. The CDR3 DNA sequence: TGTGCCAGCAACCCACTCTTTAGCAATCAGCCCCAGCATTTT. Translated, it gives CASNPLFSNQPQHF.

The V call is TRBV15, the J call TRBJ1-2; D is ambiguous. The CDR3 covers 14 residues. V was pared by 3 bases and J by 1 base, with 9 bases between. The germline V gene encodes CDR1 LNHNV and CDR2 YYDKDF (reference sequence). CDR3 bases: TGTGCCACCAGCAGCGATGGGAGTAACTATGGCTACACCTTC. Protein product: CATSSDGSNYGYTF.

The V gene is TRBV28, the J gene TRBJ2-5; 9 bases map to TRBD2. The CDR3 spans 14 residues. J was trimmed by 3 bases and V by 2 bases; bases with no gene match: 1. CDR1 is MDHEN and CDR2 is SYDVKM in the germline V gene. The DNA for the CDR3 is TGTGCCAGCAGTTTACTAGCGGGAAAAGAGACCCAGTACTTC. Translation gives CASSLLAGKETQYF. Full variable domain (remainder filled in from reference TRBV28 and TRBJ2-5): DVKVTQSSRYLVKRTGEKVFLECVQDMDHENMFWYRQDPGLGLRLIYFSYDVKMKEKGDIPEGYSVSREKKERFSLILESASTNQTSMYLCASSLLAGKETQYFGPGTRLLVL.

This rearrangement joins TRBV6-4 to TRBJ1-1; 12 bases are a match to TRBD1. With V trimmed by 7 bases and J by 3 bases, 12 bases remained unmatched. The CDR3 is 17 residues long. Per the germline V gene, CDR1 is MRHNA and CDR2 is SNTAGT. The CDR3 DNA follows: TGTGCCAGCAACCGCCGGGGACAGGGGGCAGGAGACACTGAAGCTTTCTTT. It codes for CASNRRGQGAGDTEAFF.

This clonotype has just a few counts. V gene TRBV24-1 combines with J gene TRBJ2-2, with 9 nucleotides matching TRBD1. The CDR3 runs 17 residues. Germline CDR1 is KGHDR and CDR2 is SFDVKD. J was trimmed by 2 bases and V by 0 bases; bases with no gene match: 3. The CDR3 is CATSDLRDRENTGELFF. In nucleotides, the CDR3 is TGTGCCACCAGTGATTTGAGGGACAGGGAAAACACCGGGGAGCTGTTTTTT.

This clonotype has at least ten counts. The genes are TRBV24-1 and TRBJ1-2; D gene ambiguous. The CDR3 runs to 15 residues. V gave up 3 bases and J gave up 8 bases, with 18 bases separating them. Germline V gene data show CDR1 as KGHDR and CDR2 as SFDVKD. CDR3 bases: TGTGCCACCAGTGATCACCAGGTCCGTGGTGGCGGCTACACCTTC. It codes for CATSDHQVRGGGYTF.

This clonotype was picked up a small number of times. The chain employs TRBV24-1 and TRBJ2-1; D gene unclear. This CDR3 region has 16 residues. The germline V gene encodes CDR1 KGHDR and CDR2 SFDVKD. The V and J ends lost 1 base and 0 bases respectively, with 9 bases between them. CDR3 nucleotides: TGTGCCACCAGTGATTTATTCGGTGACTCCTACAATGAGCAGTTCTTC. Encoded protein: CATSDLFGDSYNEQFF.

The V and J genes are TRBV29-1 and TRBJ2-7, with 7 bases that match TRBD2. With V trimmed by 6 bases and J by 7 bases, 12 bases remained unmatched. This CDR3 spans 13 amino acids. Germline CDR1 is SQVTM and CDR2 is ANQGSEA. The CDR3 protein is CSVAGTNSKEQYF. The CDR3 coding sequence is TGCAGCGTAGCCGGGACTAACTCGAAAGAGCAGTACTTC.

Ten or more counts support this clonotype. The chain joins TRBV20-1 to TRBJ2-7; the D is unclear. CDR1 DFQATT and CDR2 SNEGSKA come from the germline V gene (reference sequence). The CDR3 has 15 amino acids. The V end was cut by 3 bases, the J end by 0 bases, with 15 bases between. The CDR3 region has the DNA TGCAGTGCTAGGCCAGGAGCCGCCTACTCCTACGAGCAGTACTTC. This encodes CSARPGAAYSYEQYF.

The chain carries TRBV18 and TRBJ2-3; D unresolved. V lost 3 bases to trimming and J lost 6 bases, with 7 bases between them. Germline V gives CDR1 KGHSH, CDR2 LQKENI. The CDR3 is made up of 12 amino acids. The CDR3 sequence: CASSPEMDTQYF. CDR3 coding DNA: TGTGCCAGCTCACCGGAGATGGATACGCAGTATTTT.

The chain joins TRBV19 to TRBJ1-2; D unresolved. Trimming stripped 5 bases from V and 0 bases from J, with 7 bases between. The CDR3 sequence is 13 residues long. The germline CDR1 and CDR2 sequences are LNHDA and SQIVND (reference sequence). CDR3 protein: CASSHEANYGYTF. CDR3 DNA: TGTGCCAGTAGTCATGAGGCTAACTATGGCTACACCTTC.

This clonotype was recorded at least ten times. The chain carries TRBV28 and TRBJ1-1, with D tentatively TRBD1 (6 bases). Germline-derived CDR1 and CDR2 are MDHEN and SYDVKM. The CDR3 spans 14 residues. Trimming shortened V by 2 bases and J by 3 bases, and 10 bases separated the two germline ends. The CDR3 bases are TGTGCCAGCAGTTTAACCCGACAGGACACTGAAGCTTTCTTT. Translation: CASSLTRQDTEAFF.

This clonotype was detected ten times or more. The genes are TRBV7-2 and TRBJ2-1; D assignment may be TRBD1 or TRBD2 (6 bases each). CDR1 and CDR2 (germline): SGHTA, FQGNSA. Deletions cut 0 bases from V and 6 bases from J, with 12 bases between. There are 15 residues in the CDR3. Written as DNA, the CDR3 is TGTGCCAGCAGCTTAGCGGGGGGCTTGTTCAATGAGCAGTTCTTC. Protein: CASSLAGGLFNEQFF.

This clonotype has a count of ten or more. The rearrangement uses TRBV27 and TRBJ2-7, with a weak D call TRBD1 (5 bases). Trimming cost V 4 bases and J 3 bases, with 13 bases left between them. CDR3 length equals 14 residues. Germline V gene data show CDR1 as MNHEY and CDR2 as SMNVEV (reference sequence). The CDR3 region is CASSWSPRVYEQYF. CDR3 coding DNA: TGTGCCAGCAGTTGGAGCCCCAGGGTCTACGAGCAGTACTTC.

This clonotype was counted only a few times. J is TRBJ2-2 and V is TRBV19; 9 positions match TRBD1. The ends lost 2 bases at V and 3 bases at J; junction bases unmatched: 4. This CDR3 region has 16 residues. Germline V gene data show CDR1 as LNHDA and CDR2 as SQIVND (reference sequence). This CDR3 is CASSILQGADTGELFF. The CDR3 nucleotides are TGTGCCAGTAGTATATTACAGGGGGCCGACACCGGGGAGCTGTTTTTT.

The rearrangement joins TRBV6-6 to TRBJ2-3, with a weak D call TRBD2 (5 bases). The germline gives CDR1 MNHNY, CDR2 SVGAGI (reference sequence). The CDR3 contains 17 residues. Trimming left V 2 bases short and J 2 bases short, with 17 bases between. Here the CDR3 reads CASSYATASTSTDTQYF. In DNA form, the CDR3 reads TGTGCCAGCAGTTACGCCACCGCTAGCACCTCCACAGATACGCAGTATTTT.

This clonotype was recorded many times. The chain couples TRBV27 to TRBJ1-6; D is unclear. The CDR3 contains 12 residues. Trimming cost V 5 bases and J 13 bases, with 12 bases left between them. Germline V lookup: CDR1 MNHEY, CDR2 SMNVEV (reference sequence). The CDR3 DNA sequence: TGTGCCAGCAGTCTGACACGTGGTCCCCTCCACTTT. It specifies CASSLTRGPLHF.

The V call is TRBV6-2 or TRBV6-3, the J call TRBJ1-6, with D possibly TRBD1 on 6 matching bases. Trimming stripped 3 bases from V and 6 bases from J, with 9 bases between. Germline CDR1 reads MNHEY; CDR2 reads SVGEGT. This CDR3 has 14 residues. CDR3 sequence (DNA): TGTGCCAGCAGTTATGGACAGACTAATTCACCCCTCCACTTT. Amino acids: CASSYGQTNSPLHF.

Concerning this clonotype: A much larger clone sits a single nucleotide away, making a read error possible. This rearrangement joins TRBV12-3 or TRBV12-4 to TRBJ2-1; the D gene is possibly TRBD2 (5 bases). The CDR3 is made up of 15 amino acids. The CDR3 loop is CASSLGGGFYNEQLF. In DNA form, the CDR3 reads TGTGCCAGCAGTTTAGGAGGCGGGTTCTACAATGAGCAGCTCTTC.

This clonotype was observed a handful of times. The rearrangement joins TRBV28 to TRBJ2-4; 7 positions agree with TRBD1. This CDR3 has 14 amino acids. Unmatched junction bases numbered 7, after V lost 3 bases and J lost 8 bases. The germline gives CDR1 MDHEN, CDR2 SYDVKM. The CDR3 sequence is CASSLGTVRDIQYF. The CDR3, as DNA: TGTGCCAGCAGTTTGGGGACAGTGAGGGACATTCAGTACTTC.

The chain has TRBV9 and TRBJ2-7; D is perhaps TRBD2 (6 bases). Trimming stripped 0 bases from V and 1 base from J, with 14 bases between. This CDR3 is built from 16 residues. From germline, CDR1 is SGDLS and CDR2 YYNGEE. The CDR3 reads CASSVDAGSYSYEQYF. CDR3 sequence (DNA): TGTGCCAGCAGCGTAGATGCGGGAAGTTATTCCTACGAGCAGTACTTC.

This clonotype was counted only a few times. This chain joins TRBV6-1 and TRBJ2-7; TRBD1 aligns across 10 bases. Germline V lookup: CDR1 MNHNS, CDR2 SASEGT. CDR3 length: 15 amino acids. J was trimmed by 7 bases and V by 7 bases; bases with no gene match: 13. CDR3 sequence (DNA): TGTGCCAGCATAGCGCAGACAGGGGGCCTGGAGGAGCAGTACTTC. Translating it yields CASIAQTGGLEEQYF.

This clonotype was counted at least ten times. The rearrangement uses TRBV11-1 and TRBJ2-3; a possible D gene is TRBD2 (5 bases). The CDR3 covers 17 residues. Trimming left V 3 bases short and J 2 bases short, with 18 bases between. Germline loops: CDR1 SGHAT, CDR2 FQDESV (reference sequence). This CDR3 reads CASSFFRRSGLTDTQYF. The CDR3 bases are TGTGCCAGCAGCTTTTTCCGTCGGAGCGGCCTCACAGATACGCAGTATTTT.

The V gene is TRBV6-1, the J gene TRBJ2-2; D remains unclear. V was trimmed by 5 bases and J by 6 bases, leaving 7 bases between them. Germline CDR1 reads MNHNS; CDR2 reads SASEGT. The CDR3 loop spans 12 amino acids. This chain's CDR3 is CASSYGPGELFF. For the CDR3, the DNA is TGTGCCAGCAGTTATGGGCCCGGGGAGCTGTTTTTT.

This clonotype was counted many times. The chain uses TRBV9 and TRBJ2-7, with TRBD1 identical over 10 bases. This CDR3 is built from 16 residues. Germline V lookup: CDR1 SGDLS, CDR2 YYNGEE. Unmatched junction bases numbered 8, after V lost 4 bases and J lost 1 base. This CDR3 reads CASSPRGGQGSYEQYF. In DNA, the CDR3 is TGTGCCAGCAGCCCCCGAGGGGGACAGGGGTCCTACGAGCAGTACTTC.

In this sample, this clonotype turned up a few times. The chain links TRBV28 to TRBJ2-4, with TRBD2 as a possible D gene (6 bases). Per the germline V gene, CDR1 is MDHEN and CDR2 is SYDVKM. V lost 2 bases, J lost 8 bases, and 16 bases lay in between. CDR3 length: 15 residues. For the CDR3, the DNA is TGTGCCAGCAGTTTACAAGCAGCGGGCGGGGACATTCAGTACTTC. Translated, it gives CASSLQAAGGDIQYF.

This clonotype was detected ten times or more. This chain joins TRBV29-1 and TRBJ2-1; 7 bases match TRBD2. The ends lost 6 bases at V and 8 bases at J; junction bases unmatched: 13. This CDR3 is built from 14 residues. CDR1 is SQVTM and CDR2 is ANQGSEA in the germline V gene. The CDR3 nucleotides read TGCAGCGTGGGGGGGACTAAGAAGGGTTATGAGCAGTTCTTC. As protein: CSVGGTKKGYEQFF.